The TCR beta chain described here comes from a study of cytomegalovirus exposure and HLA in healthy donors. Study-wide findings and caveats: The authors later found HLA-associated TCR beta chains more clonally expanded than equally common others. Investigators reported over 150 TCR beta chains as tied to cytomegalovirus.

Primers: 60 Vbeta forward and 13 Jbeta reverse. Method: immunoSEQ multiplex PCR; TCRdb's copy keeps in-frame clones and lacks some. The repertoire holds around 140,000 clones, under 90% seen once, with approximately 2.3% in the top ten. Worth noting for this clone: Its antigen is unidentified.

The source of this sequence is a male donor in good health and CMV-seronegative. The sequenced material came from PBMCs.

The CDR3 DNA reads as TGTGCCAGCAGCACTCGGGGGGACAGGGACGCGTACAATGAGCAGTTCTTC. It is translated as CASSTRGDRDAYNEQFF. The J gene is TRBJ2-1, the V gene TRBV9; 9 nucleotides agree with TRBD1. The germline V gene has CDR1 SGDLS and CDR2 YYNGEE. There are 17 residues in the CDR3. Trimming cost V 4 bases and J 4 bases; bases outside gene matches: 12.